This T cell receptor (beta chain) was captured by sequencing in a study of a mutant IDH1 vaccine in newly diagnosed glioma. This CDR3 contains 12 residues. Germline CDR1 SGHRS, CDR2 YFSETQ. V lost 1 base to trimming and J lost 4 bases, with 5 bases between them. Time point given: week 23, last vaccination. In the vaccine, a single dose held 300 ug of the mutant IDH1 20-mer peptide, along with topical imiquimod. This clone was detected a few times. Its antigen is as yet unknown. Clones were sequenced by immunoSEQ multiplex PCR, and TCRdb holds only the in-frame ones, with some missing. Counted here are around 19,000 clones, approximately 78% occurring once; the ten biggest clones make up roughly 13%.

The sequencing here drew on PBMCs, taken from a glioma patient whose treatment included an IDH1 peptide vaccine. This clonotype was sampled from a young man with glioma. The J gene is TRBJ1-1, the V gene TRBV5-1, with D unclear. CDR3 protein: CASSLPSTEAFF. The CDR3 DNA reads as TGCGCCAGCAGCTTGCCCAGCACTGAAGCTTTCTTT.